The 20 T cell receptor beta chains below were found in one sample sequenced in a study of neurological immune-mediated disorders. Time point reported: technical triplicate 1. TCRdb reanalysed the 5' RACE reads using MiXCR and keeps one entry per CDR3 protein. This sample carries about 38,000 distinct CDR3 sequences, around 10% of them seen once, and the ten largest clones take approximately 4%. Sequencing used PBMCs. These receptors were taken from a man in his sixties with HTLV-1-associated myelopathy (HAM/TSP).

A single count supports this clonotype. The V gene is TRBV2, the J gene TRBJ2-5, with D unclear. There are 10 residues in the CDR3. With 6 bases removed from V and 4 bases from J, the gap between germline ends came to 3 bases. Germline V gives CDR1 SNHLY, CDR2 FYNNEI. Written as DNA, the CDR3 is TGTGCCAGCAGGGCAGAGACCCAGTACTTC. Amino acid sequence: CASRAETQYF.

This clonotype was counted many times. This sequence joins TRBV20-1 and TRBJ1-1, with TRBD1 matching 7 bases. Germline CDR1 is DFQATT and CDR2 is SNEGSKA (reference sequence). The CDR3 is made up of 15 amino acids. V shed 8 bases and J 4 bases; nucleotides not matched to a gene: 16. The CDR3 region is CSPSQRGQGSTEAFF. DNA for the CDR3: TGCAGTCCCAGTCAAAGGGGGCAGGGAAGCACTGAAGCTTTCTTT.

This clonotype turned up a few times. The DNA for the CDR3 is TGTGCCACCAGCAGAGATAAAGGTCTAAATCAGCCCCAGCATTTT. Amino acids: CATSRDKGLNQPQHF. The chain couples TRBV15 to TRBJ1-5; D is unclear. Trimming removed 0 bases at V and 4 bases at J, with 10 bases between. The CDR3 contains 15 residues. Germline CDR1 LNHNV, CDR2 YYDKDF (reference sequence). Combining the CDR3 with reference TRBV15 and TRBJ1-5 gives the whole variable domain DAMVIQNPRYQVTQFGKPVTLSCSQTLNHNVMYWYQQKSSQAPKLLFHYYDKDFNNEADTPDNFQSRRPNTSFCFLDIRSPGLGDTAMYLCATSRDKGLNQPQHFGDGTRLSIL.

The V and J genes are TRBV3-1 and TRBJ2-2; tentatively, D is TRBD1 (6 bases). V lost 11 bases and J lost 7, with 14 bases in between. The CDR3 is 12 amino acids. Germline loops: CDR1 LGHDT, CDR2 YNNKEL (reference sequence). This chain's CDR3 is CAYSQGIGELFF. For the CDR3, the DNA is TGTGCCTACAGCCAGGGGATCGGGGAGCTGTTTTTT. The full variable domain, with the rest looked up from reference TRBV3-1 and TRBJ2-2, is DTAVSQTPKYLVTQMGNDKSIKCEQNLGHDTMYWYKQDSKKFLKIMFSYNNKELIINETVPNRFSPKSPDKAHLNLHINSLELGDSAVYFCAYSQGIGELFFGEGSRLTVL.

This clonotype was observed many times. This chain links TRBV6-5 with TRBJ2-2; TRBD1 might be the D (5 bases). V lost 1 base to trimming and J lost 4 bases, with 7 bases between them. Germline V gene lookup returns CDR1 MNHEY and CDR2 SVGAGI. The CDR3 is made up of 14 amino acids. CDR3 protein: CASSYLQGTGELFF. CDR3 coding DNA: TGTGCCAGCAGTTACTTGCAGGGCACCGGGGAGCTGTTTTTT.

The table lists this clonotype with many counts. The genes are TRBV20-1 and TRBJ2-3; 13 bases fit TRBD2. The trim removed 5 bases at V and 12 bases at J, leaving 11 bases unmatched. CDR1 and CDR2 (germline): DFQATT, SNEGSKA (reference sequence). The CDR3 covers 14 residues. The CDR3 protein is CSAPGTSGTGIQYF. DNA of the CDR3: TGCAGTGCTCCCGGGACTAGCGGGACCGGAATTCAGTATTTT.

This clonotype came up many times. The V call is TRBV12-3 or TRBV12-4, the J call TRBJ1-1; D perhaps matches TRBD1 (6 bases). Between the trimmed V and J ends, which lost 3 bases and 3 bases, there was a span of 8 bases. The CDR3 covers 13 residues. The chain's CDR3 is CASSLAGDTEAFF. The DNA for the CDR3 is TGTGCCAGCAGTTTGGCAGGGGACACTGAAGCTTTCTTT.

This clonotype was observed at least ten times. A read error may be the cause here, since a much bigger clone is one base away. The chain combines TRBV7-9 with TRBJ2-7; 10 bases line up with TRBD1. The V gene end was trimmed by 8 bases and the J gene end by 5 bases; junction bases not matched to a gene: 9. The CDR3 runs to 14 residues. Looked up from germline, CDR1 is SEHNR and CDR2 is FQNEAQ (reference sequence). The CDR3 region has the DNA TGTGCCAGCGACCGACAGGGGGCTCAGGACGAGCAGTACTTC. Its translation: CASDRQGAQDEQYF.

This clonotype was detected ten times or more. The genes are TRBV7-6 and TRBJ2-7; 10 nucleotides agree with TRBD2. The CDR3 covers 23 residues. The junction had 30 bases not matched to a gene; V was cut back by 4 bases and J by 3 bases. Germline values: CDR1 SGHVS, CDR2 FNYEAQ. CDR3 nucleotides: TGTGCCAGCAGCTCCCTGCTGGGACTAGCGTGTACATGGCCGTGGGTAGCAAACTACGAGCAGTACTTC. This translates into CASSSLLGLACTWPWVANYEQYF. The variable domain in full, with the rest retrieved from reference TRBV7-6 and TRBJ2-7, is GAGVSQSPRYKVTKRGQDVALRCDPISGHVSLYWYRQALGQGPEFLTYFNYEAQQDKSGLPNDRFSAERPEGSISTLTIQRTEQRDSAMYRCASSSLLGLACTWPWVANYEQYFGPGTRLTVT.

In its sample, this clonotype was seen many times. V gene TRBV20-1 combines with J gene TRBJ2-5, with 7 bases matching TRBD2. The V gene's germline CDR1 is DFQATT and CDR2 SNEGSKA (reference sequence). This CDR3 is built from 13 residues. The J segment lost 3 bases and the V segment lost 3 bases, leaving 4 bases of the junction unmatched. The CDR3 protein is CSASFLAEETQYF. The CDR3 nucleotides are TGCAGTGCTAGCTTTCTAGCGGAAGAGACCCAGTACTTC.

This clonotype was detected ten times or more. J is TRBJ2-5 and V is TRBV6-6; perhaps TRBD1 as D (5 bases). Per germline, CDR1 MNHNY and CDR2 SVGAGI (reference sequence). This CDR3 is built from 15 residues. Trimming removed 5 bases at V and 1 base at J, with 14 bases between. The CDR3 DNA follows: TGTGCCAGCAGTAAACCGACAGATTTCCAAGAGACCCAGTACTTC. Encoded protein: CASSKPTDFQETQYF.

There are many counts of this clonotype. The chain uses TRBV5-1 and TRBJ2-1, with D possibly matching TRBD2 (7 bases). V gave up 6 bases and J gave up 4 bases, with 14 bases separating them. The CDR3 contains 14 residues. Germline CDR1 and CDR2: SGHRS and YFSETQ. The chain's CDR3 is CASKEGGEYNEQFF. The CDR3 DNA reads TGCGCCAGCAAAGAAGGGGGGGAATACAATGAGCAGTTCTTC.

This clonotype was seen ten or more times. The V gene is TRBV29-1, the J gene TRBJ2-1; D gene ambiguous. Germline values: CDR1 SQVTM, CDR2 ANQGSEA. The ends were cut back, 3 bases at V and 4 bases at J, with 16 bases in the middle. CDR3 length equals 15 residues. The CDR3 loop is CSVEGSDSLYNEQFF. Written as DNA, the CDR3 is TGCAGCGTTGAGGGATCTGACTCTCTATACAATGAGCAGTTCTTC.

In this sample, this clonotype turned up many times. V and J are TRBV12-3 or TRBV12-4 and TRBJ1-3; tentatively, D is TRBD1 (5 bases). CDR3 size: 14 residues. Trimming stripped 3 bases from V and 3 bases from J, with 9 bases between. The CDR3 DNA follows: TGTGCCAGCAGTTTGCAGGGAATTGGAAACACCATATATTTT. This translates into CASSLQGIGNTIYF.

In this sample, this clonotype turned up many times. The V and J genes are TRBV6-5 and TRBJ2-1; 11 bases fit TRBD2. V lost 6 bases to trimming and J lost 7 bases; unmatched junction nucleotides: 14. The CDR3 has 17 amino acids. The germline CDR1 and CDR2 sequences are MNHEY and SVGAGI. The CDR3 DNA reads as TGTGCCAGCAGCACCGGGGGGGCTAGCGGGAGGCCAAATGAGCAGTTCTTC. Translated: CASSTGGASGRPNEQFF.

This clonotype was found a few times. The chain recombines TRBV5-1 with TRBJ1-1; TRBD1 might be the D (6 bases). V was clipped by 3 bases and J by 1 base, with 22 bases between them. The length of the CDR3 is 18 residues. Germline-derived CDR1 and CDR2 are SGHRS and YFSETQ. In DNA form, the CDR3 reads TGCGCCAGCAGCTCAGAGGGGACATGGAAGTCGGGGAACACTGAAGCTTTCTTT. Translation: CASSSEGTWKSGNTEAFF.

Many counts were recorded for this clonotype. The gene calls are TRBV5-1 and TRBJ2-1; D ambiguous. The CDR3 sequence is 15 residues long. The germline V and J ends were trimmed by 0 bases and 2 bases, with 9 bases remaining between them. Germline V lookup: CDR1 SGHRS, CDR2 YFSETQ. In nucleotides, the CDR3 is TGCGCCAGCAGCTTGGTCGGCGGAACCTACAATGAGCAGTTCTTC. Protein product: CASSLVGGTYNEQFF.

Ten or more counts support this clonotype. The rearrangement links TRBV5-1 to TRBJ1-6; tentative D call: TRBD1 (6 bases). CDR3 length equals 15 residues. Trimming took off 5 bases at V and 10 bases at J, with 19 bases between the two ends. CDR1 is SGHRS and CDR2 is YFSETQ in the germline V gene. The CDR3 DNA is TGCGCCAGCAGGCTTGTGGACAGTCCACCGTCACCCCTCCACTTT. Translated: CASRLVDSPPSPLHF. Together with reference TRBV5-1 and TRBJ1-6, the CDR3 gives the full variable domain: KAGVTQTPRYLIKTRGQQVTLSCSPISGHRSVSWYQQTPGQGLQFLFEYFSETQRNKGNFPGRFSGRQFSNSRSEMNVSTLELGDSALYLCASRLVDSPPSPLHFGNGTRLTVT.

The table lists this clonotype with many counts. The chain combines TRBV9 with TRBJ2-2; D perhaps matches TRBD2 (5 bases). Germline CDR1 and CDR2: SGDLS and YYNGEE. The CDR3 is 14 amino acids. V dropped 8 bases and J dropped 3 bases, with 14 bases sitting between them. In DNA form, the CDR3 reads TGTGCCAGTGGCGAGGGTCATTACACCGGGGAGCTGTTTTTT. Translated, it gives CASGEGHYTGELFF.

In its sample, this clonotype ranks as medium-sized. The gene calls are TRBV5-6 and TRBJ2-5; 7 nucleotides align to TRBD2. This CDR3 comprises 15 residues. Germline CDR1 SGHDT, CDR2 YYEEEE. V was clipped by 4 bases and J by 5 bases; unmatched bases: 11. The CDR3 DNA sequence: TGTGCCAGCAGCCTGAATATGGGACTATCGGAGACCCAGTACTTC. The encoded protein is CASSLNMGLSETQYF.